This T cell receptor (beta chain) was sequenced during a study of cytomegalovirus exposure and HLA in healthy donors. The primer mix had 60 Vbeta and 13 Jbeta primers. Clones were sequenced by immunoSEQ multiplex PCR, and TCRdb holds only the in-frame ones, with some missing. The table includes about 90,000 clones, over 60% detected once. CDR1 and CDR2 (germline): MNHNS, SASEGT. Trimming cost V 7 bases and J 8 bases; bases outside gene matches: 9. This CDR3 is 15 amino acids long. Details on this clone: Antigen: not known.

General study findings and limits: Several of the most significant clusters were apparently associated with common viral pathogens in a later analysis. Information on immune exposure was restricted to one variable (CMV serostatus). Productive rates of about 87% or about 30% were seen for most TCR beta V segments in an earlier analysis.

Despite likely unrecorded immune exposures, the donors were nominally healthy at the time of sampling. The specimen sequenced was PBMCs. This rearrangement joins TRBV6-1 to TRBJ2-1, with 12 bases identical to TRBD2. This clonotype originated in a woman between 40 and 50 years old in good health and CMV-seropositive. In DNA, the CDR3 is TGTGCCAGCAATCCGACTAGCGGGAGATCCGATGAGCAGTTCTTC. It encodes CASNPTSGRSDEQFF.